This TCR beta chain was sequenced during a study of blood T cell repertoires in COVID-19. About the research overall: PBMCs, B-cell-depleted T cells, or T cells provided the cDNA or gDNA that made up the material.

The CDR3 length is 14 residues. The ends lost 6 bases at V and 1 base at J; junction bases unmatched: 8. Germline V gene lookup returns CDR1 SQVTM and CDR2 ANQGSEA. Libraries were prepared by immunoSEQ multiplex PCR; TCRdb keeps only in-frame clonotypes and omits some of them. Here the sample spans 250,000 to 400,000 clones, 85% to 90% being singletons. The sequence was collected from a woman aged 25 to 39 with COVID-19, enrolled during active disease. The chain joins TRBV29-1 to TRBJ1-1; 7 bases fit TRBD1. Sample: peripheral blood. The CDR3 region has the DNA TGCAGCGTAGGCCAGGGGGAGACGAACACTGAAGCTTTCTTT. Protein: CSVGQGETNTEAFF.